What follows is one T cell receptor beta chain and its context. The antigen is undetermined. The junction and the germline gene differ at one end; a read error may be behind it. This CDR3 is 16 amino acids long. Germline assignment: CDR1 SGDLS and CDR2 YYNGEE. Assay used: immunoSEQ multiplex PCR; TCRdb lists only in-frame clones, some missing. Here the sample spans about 70,000 clones, 65% to 85% being singletons. Pools of viral peptides were used by the ViraFEST assay to expand antigen-specific CD4+ T cells ahead of sequencing. At the end of over 8 days of culture, CD4+ T cells were isolated. The person's infection with SARS-CoV-2, confirmed by PCR, took place between March and December 2020. In the negative control culture, an HIV-1 Nef peptide pool was present. The data are from a study of vaccination effects on CD4 cells after COVID-19. Study context: Subjects were given two BNT162b2 or mRNA-1273 vaccine doses.

The source was CD4+ T cells from PBMCs cultured with HIV peptides, collected before COVID-19 vaccination. Stated subset: HIV-1 Nef peptide pool negative control/reference culture. The receptor was derived from a human donor who had a prior SARS-CoV-2 infection. The V and J genes are TRBV9 and TRBJ2-4; D ambiguous. The CDR3 sequence: CASSVDGDPRVDIRYF. For the CDR3, the DNA is TGTGCCAGCAGCGTAGACGGTGACCCCCGTGTCGACATTCGGTACTTC.